One sample yielded the 11 T cell receptor beta chains listed below, sequenced in a study of control samples from healthy donors and cancer patients. TCRdb's copy holds only in-frame clones and misses some; the assay was immunoSEQ multiplex PCR. Of around 150,000 clones listed, around nine tenths are singletons. The sample consisted of blood. These receptors were taken from a man aged 25 to 45 in good health.

The chain employs TRBV19 and TRBJ2-1; 11 positions match TRBD2. V lost 7 bases to trimming and J lost 5 bases; unmatched junction nucleotides: 7. The CDR3 length is 15 residues. Per germline, CDR1 LNHDA and CDR2 SQIVND (reference sequence). CDR3 coding DNA: TGTGCCAGTAATCCCCTAGCGGGGGGAGACAATGAGCAGTTCTTC. Translation gives CASNPLAGGDNEQFF.

The chain links TRBV25-1 to TRBJ2-7; 8 nucleotides match TRBD1. Per the germline V gene, CDR1 is MGHDK and CDR2 is SYGVNS. The CDR3 sequence is 13 residues long. V shed 9 bases and J 3 bases; nucleotides not matched to a gene: 7. The CDR3 DNA reads TGTGCCAGTCAAGGACAGGGACACTACGAGCAGTACTTC. This codes for CASQGQGHYEQYF.

V and J are TRBV6-2 or TRBV6-3 and TRBJ1-6; D ambiguous. The CDR3 runs to 15 residues. Trimming cost V 7 bases and J 10 bases, with 20 bases left between them. Germline assignment: CDR1 MNHEY and CDR2 SVGEGT. CDR3 loop: CASTYSARSGSPLHF. The DNA for the CDR3 is TGTGCCAGCACCTACTCGGCCCGGTCCGGATCACCCCTCCACTTT.

This chain uses TRBV5-4 with TRBJ2-4; D is possibly TRBD1 or TRBD2 (6 bases each). The CDR3 loop spans 17 amino acids. The germline V gene encodes CDR1 SGHNT and CDR2 YYREEE (reference sequence). The ends were cut back, 2 bases at V and 6 bases at J, with 21 bases in the middle. Written as DNA, the CDR3 is TGTGCCAGCAGCTTTGGGGGCGGCGGCAGGAGGGGAAACATTCAGTACTTC. Amino acid sequence: CASSFGGGGRRGNIQYF.

This sequence joins TRBV4-1 and TRBJ1-2; the match to TRBD1 covers 8 bases. V lost 2 bases, J lost 6 bases, and 8 bases stayed unmatched. This CDR3 comprises 15 residues. Per germline, CDR1 MGHRA and CDR2 YSYEKL. Here the CDR3 reads CASSQTTGEYDGYTF. CDR3 DNA: TGCGCCAGCAGCCAAACGACAGGGGAGTACGATGGCTACACCTTC.

The J gene is TRBJ2-1, the V gene TRBV5-4; D call uncertain. This CDR3 contains 15 residues. CDR1 SGHNT and CDR2 YYREEE come from the germline V gene (reference sequence). V was pared by 6 bases and J by 0 bases, with 13 bases between. The CDR3 DNA sequence: TGTGCCAGCACCCCTTATCAAAGCTCCTACAATGAGCAGTTCTTC. Amino acids: CASTPYQSSYNEQFF.

This chain links TRBV19 with TRBJ2-3, with 7 bases aligning to TRBD2. J lost 4 bases, V lost 4 bases, and 8 bases had no gene match. The CDR3 is made up of 15 amino acids. Per germline, CDR1 LNHDA and CDR2 SQIVND (reference sequence). The CDR3 DNA reads as TGTGCCAGTAGTACCTCGTCTACTAGCGCAGATACGCAGTATTTT. Translated, it gives CASSTSSTSADTQYF.

V is TRBV19 and J is TRBJ2-7; 12 bases line up with TRBD2. This CDR3 has 14 residues. The trim removed 6 bases at V and 9 bases at J, leaving 9 bases unmatched. Germline V gives CDR1 LNHDA, CDR2 SQIVND (reference sequence). The CDR3 spells CASRETSGSSAQYF. The CDR3 DNA reads TGTGCCAGTAGAGAGACTAGCGGGAGTTCCGCGCAGTACTTC.

This clone was seen only a few times. The V gene is TRBV21-1, the J gene TRBJ2-7; the table's TRBD2 call for D was not verified on the DNA. TRBV21-1 is reported as a pseudogene. The CDR3 is 16 amino acids. The CDR3, as DNA: TGTGCCAGCAGCAAAAAAAGGACTAGCGGGTTTTACGAGCAGTACTTC. Translating it yields CASSKKRTSGFYEQYF.

The CDR3 sequence is CASSQGTPRGGETQYF. The CDR3 DNA reads TGTGCCAGCAGCCAAGGAACCCCAAGGGGAGGGGAGACCCAGTACTTC. The V call is TRBV3-1 (or the pseudogene TRBV3-2), the J call TRBJ2-5, with 7 bases matching TRBD2. Germline V gene data show CDR1 as LGHDT and CDR2 as YNNKEL (reference sequence). This CDR3 comprises 16 residues. With V trimmed by 1 base and J by 5 bases, 10 bases remained unmatched.

This chain links TRBV5-1 with TRBJ1-2; D is uncertain. This CDR3 contains 14 residues. The germline V and J ends were trimmed by 3 bases and 6 bases, with 15 bases remaining between them. Germline CDR1 is SGHRS and CDR2 is YFSETQ. CDR3 sequence: CASSWTDPSDGYTF. DNA of the CDR3: TGCGCCAGCAGCTGGACGGACCCTTCGGATGGCTACACCTTC.